Each of the 2 T cell receptor beta chains below was sequenced from the same sample in a study of naive and memory T cell subsets. The beta constant-region primer was an equimolar mix of two oligonucleotides covering TRBC1 and TRBC2. TCRdb re-derived calls from the UMI-ligation and nested PCR reads in MiXCR, one entry per CDR3 protein. The profile covers approximately 82,000 distinct CDR3 sequences, with around 6.5% appearing a single time and around 1.5% taken by the ten largest. Sample: central memory CD4+ T cells from blood. The receptors come from a human donor in good health.

This clonotype came up many times. The V gene is TRBV7-8, the J gene TRBJ1-1; D might be TRBD1 (5 bases). Trimming shortened V by 5 bases and J by 6 bases, and 16 bases separated the two germline ends. Germline CDR1 and CDR2: SGHVS and FQNEAQ. The CDR3 is 14 residues long. CDR3 nucleotide sequence: TGTGCCAGCAGCACTAACCGGGGGACCCCTGAAGCTTTCTTT. The encoded protein is CASSTNRGTPEAFF. Together with reference TRBV7-8 and TRBJ1-1, the CDR3 gives the full variable domain: GAGVSQSPRYKVAKRGQDVALRCDPISGHVSLFWYQQALGQGPEFLTYFQNEAQLDKSGLPSDRFFAERPEGSVSTLKIQRTQQEDSAVYLCASSTNRGTPEAFFGQGTRLTVV.

This clonotype showed up just a few times. The J gene is TRBJ1-5, the V gene TRBV6-1, with D uncertain. Germline CDR1 and CDR2: MNHNS and SASEGT. Trimming removed 7 bases at V and 0 bases at J, with 13 bases between. The CDR3 contains 15 residues. This CDR3 is CASILGPYSNQPQHF. The CDR3, as DNA: TGTGCCAGCATACTAGGGCCCTATAGCAATCAGCCCCAGCATTTT.